This T cell receptor beta chain was observed in a study of blood T cell repertoires in COVID-19. Study information: From the United States, Italy and Spain came samples of acute and convalescent COVID-19. Sample material is recorded as cDNA or gDNA derived from T cells, B-cell-depleted T cells, or PBMCs.

Germline CDR1 is KGHDR and CDR2 is SFDVKD. V was pared by 5 bases and J by 0 bases, with 9 bases between. The CDR3 spans 15 residues. Original processing notes: Reference gene primer amplification gave nucleated cell count estimates. The assay was immunoSEQ multiplex PCR, and TCRdb's table has in-frame clones only and misses some. V, J and clone size reflect that table, while D and trimming were determined from the DNA. Of under 300,000 clones in the sample, 70% to 90% were seen once. The specimen was peripheral blood. This chain links TRBV24-1 with TRBJ2-2, with D possibly being TRBD2 (5 bases). This receptor was taken from a woman aged 55-70 years with active or convalescent COVID-19. The CDR3 loop is CATSVSGSNTGELFF. The CDR3 DNA reads TGTGCCACCAGTGTGTCGGGGTCGAACACCGGGGAGCTGTTTTTT.